The 25 T cell receptor beta chains in this list originate from one sample, sequenced in a study of blood T cell repertoires in COVID-19. Some clones are missing from TCRdb's copy, which holds only in-frame ones; the method was immunoSEQ multiplex PCR. Among approximately 99,000 clones listed, less than 90% were seen once. The source material was peripheral blood. These receptors all stem from a man between 70 and 80 years old with active or convalescent COVID-19.

CDR3 residues: CASSDAGAQNLPQHF. DNA for the CDR3: TGTGCCAGCAGTGACGCAGGGGCGCAGAATTTGCCCCAGCATTTT. The rearrangement uses TRBV2 and TRBJ1-5; possible D gene TRBD1, 6 bases. This CDR3 comprises 15 residues. Trimming shortened V by 3 bases and J by 9 bases, and 18 bases separated the two germline ends. Germline V gene data show CDR1 as SNHLY and CDR2 as FYNNEI.

This clone has a single count. The rearrangement uses TRBV2 and TRBJ1-1; unclear D gene. In germline, CDR1 is SNHLY, CDR2 FYNNEI. The germline V and J ends were trimmed by 6 bases and 3 bases, with 5 bases remaining between them. The CDR3 covers 11 residues. This CDR3 reads CASRPDTEAFF. The DNA of the CDR3 is TGTGCCAGCAGGCCAGACACTGAAGCTTTCTTT.

The chain links TRBV19 to TRBJ2-5; 12 bases fit TRBD2. V was pared by 2 bases and J by 2 bases, with 3 bases of the junction left unmatched. This CDR3 is built from 16 residues. Germline CDR1 LNHDA, CDR2 SQIVND (reference sequence). CDR3 sequence: CASSIPGLAGQETQYF. The CDR3 DNA is TGTGCCAGTAGTATACCGGGACTAGCGGGTCAAGAGACCCAGTACTTC.

In this sample, this clone turned up a few times. The V call is TRBV18, the J call TRBJ1-3, with TRBD1 as a possible D gene (6 bases). The CDR3 extends over 14 amino acids. Germline V lookup: CDR1 KGHSH, CDR2 LQKENI. Trimming left V 5 bases short and J 4 bases short, with 12 bases between. CDR3 DNA sequence: TGTGCCAGCTCAACAGGGTCCATCGGAAACACCATATATTTT. Protein: CASSTGSIGNTIYF.

V usage is TRBV24-1 and J usage is TRBJ1-2; maybe TRBD1 (6 bases). V was trimmed by 12 bases and J by 6 bases, leaving 19 bases between them. The CDR3 has 13 amino acids. Germline CDR1 and CDR2: KGHDR and SFDVKD. The DNA for the CDR3 is TGTGCCGCATCGACAGGTTCTTATGATGGCTACACCTTC. Protein sequence: CAASTGSYDGYTF.

The chain uses TRBV29-1 and TRBJ1-1; 9 nucleotides agree with TRBD1. J lost 3 bases, V lost 6 bases, and 8 bases had no gene match. The germline V gene encodes CDR1 SQVTM and CDR2 ANQGSEA. This CDR3 region has 14 residues. The CDR3 sequence is CSVNRDRVHTEAFF. The CDR3 coding sequence is TGCAGCGTCAACCGGGACAGGGTACACACTGAAGCTTTCTTT.

The rearrangement links TRBV7-3 to TRBJ1-2, with TRBD1 identical over 10 bases. Germline V gene data show CDR1 as SGHTA and CDR2 as FQGTGA. V trimming: 3 bases; J trimming: 8 bases; junction bases outside the gene matches: 6. The CDR3 is made up of 14 amino acids. CDR3 sequence: CASSFSGTGDGYTF. The CDR3 DNA sequence: TGTGCCAGCAGCTTTTCCGGGACAGGGGACGGCTACACCTTC.

This chain connects TRBV5-4 to TRBJ2-7; TRBD2 is a possible D gene (5 bases). The germline CDR1 and CDR2 sequences are SGHNT and YYREEE (reference sequence). V lost 0 bases and J lost 0, with 7 bases in between. The CDR3 is 14 amino acids. CDR3: CASSLVGSSYEQYF. For the CDR3, the DNA is TGTGCCAGCAGCTTGGTGGGGAGCTCCTACGAGCAGTACTTC.

The J gene is TRBJ2-7, the V gene TRBV5-4; D might be TRBD2 (6 bases). The V gene lost 4 bases and the J gene lost 2 bases, with 16 bases spanning the gap. The CDR3 is 15 residues long. CDR1 is SGHNT and CDR2 is YYREEE in the germline V gene (reference sequence). The CDR3 nucleotides read TGTGCCAGCAGCCCTCCTAGGCGGGGTACCTACGAGCAGTACTTC. This sequence encodes CASSPPRRGTYEQYF.

The chain couples TRBV2 to TRBJ1-5; 8 bases map to TRBD1. The CDR3 runs to 14 residues. Trimming removed 7 bases from V and 7 bases from J; junction bases left unmatched: 9. Germline assignment: CDR1 SNHLY and CDR2 FYNNEI. CDR3 DNA sequence: TGTGCCAGCAATCAGGGGGCGCCCCACCAGCCCCAGCATTTT. This encodes CASNQGAPHQPQHF. Full variable domain (missing parts from reference TRBV2 and TRBJ1-5): EPEVTQTPSHQVTQMGQEVILRCVPISNHLYFYWYRQILGQKVEFLVSFYNNEISEKSEIFDDQFSVERPDGSNFTLKIRSTKLEDSAMYFCASNQGAPHQPQHFGDGTRLSIL.

This chain joins TRBV15 and TRBJ2-3; 12 nucleotides align to TRBD2. Trimming cost V 5 bases and J 4 bases; bases outside gene matches: 4. This CDR3 is 15 amino acids long. The V gene's germline CDR1 is LNHNV and CDR2 YYDKDF (reference sequence). In DNA form, the CDR3 reads TGTGCCACCAGCGAAAGACTAGCGGGGGCAGATACGCAGTATTTT. Its translation is CATSERLAGADTQYF.

The chain recombines TRBV15 with TRBJ1-3; TRBD1 agrees at 9 bases. Trimming removed 0 bases from V and 0 bases from J; junction bases left unmatched: 3. The CDR3 runs 17 residues. The germline gives CDR1 LNHNV, CDR2 YYDKDF (reference sequence). The CDR3: CATSRDLTGGSGNTIYF. DNA of the CDR3: TGTGCCACCAGCAGAGATCTGACAGGGGGCTCTGGAAACACCATATATTTT.

This sequence joins TRBV11-2 and TRBJ2-3; TRBD2 matches 8 bases. Germline V CDR1 and CDR2: SGHAT, FQNNGV. Germline trimming cut 4 bases from V and 5 bases from J; bases unmatched to any gene: 20. This CDR3 region has 19 residues. CDR3 loop: CASSSSMGGLGLALDTQYF. DNA for the CDR3: TGTGCCAGCAGCTCCTCAATGGGGGGATTAGGACTAGCCTTAGATACGCAGTATTTT.

V usage is TRBV10-3 and J usage is TRBJ2-1; a weak D match, TRBD1 (5 bases). Germline loops: CDR1 ENHRY, CDR2 SYGVKD. The CDR3 has 14 amino acids. The V gene lost 10 bases and the J gene lost 8 bases, with 21 bases spanning the gap. CDR3 protein: CATARARDSDEQFF. Written as DNA, the CDR3 is TGTGCCACGGCCCGGGCTAGAGACAGCGATGAGCAGTTCTTC.

The chain joins TRBV14 to TRBJ1-3; D possibly corresponds to TRBD1 (5 bases). Germline V gene data show CDR1 as SGHDN and CDR2 as FVKESK. This CDR3 comprises 14 residues. Between the trimmed V and J ends, which lost 2 bases and 4 bases, there was a span of 9 bases. The CDR3 nucleotides read TGTGCCAGCAGCCAACCCAGGGCCGGAAACACCATATATTTT. This gives the protein CASSQPRAGNTIYF.

Regarding this clone: The junction does not match germline at one end; this may be a read error. The gene calls are TRBV7-7 and TRBJ2-5; 7 nucleotides agree with TRBD1. The V gene's germline CDR1 is SSHAT and CDR2 FNYEAQ (reference sequence). This CDR3 has 13 amino acids. CDR3 DNA sequence: TGTGCTAGCAGCTTAGACAGGGAAGAGACCCAGTACTTC. Translating it yields CASSLDREETQYF.

V gene TRBV5-4 combines with J gene TRBJ2-1; 8 nucleotides match TRBD1. This CDR3 spans 14 amino acids. V lost 0 bases to trimming and J lost 9 bases; unmatched junction nucleotides: 5. Germline V gives CDR1 SGHNT, CDR2 YYREEE (reference sequence). The DNA for the CDR3 is TGTGCCAGCAGCTTGGATCAGGGGGCCCCTGAGCAGTTCTTC. Encoded protein: CASSLDQGAPEQFF. Together with reference TRBV5-4 and TRBJ2-1, the CDR3 gives the full variable domain: ETGVTQSPTHLIKTRGQQVTLRCSSQSGHNTVSWYQQALGQGPQFIFQYYREEENGRGNFPPRFSGLQFPNYSSELNVNALELDDSALYLCASSLDQGAPEQFFGPGTRLTVL.

CDR3 nucleotides: TGTGCCATCAGTACAGGGGGCGTAAGTGCGGGGGAGCTGTTTTTT. Residues: CAISTGGVSAGELFF. The V call is TRBV10-3, the J call TRBJ2-2, with 9 nucleotides matching TRBD1. The CDR3 runs 15 residues. Unmatched junction bases numbered 9, after V lost 5 bases and J lost 8 bases. The germline gives CDR1 ENHRY, CDR2 SYGVKD.

The CDR3: CASSQVAGGGQPQHF. CDR3 DNA sequence: TGTGCCAGCAGCCAAGTGGCTGGGGGCGGGCAGCCCCAGCATTTT. V and J are TRBV3-1 (or the pseudogene TRBV3-2) and TRBJ1-5; D perhaps matches TRBD1 (6 bases). V was trimmed by 1 base and J by 7 bases, leaving 14 bases between them. This CDR3 comprises 15 residues. The germline gives CDR1 LGHDT, CDR2 YNNKEL (reference sequence).

The chain carries TRBV7-3 and TRBJ2-5; maybe TRBD2 (6 bases). Between the trimmed V and J ends, which lost 5 bases and 1 base, there was a span of 11 bases. Germline assignment: CDR1 SGHTA and CDR2 FQGTGA. The CDR3 totals 14 residues. The CDR3 DNA reads as TGTGCCAGCAGCCAAGGAGGGGTCCAAGAGACCCAGTACTTC. Translating it yields CASSQGGVQETQYF.

V and J are TRBV2 and TRBJ1-5; TRBD1 is a possible D gene (5 bases). Trimming removed 8 bases from V and 0 bases from J, with 11 bases in between. Germline loops: CDR1 SNHLY, CDR2 FYNNEI. The CDR3 runs to 14 residues. CDR3 DNA: TGTGCCAGCCGAAAGGGGAATAGCAATCAGCCCCAGCATTTT. Translated: CASRKGNSNQPQHF.

In this sample, this clone turned up a few times. The rearrangement uses TRBV30 and TRBJ1-3; 11 nucleotides align to TRBD1. The germline V gene encodes CDR1 GTSNPN and CDR2 SVGIG (reference sequence). The CDR3 is 16 residues long. J gave up 0 bases and V 3 bases, and 4 bases lay outside the gene matches. The DNA for the CDR3 is TGTGCCTGGAGCCCCGGGACAGGGGGCTCTGGAAACACCATATATTTT. It yields the protein CAWSPGTGGSGNTIYF.

J is TRBJ1-1 and V is TRBV13; TRBD1 is a possible D gene (5 bases). The CDR3 runs to 13 residues. Between the trimmed V and J ends, which lost 4 bases and 3 bases, there was a span of 9 bases. Germline V gene data show CDR1 as PRHDT and CDR2 as FYEKMQ (reference sequence). The CDR3 reads CASSSGGDTEAFF. CDR3 nucleotide sequence: TGTGCCAGCAGCTCCGGGGGGGACACTGAAGCTTTCTTT. Full variable domain (rest looked up from reference TRBV13 and TRBJ1-1): AAGVIQSPRHLIKEKRETATLKCYPIPRHDTVYWYQQGPGQDPQFLISFYEKMQSDKGSIPDRFSAQQFSDYHSELNMSSLELGDSALYFCASSSGGDTEAFFGQGTRLTVV.

This chain connects TRBV7-2 to TRBJ2-7, with 9 bases lining up with TRBD2. Germline CDR1 SGHTA, CDR2 FQGNSA. The CDR3 spans 16 residues. V gave up 0 bases and J gave up 3 bases; unmatched junction bases: 6. The CDR3 region has the DNA TGTGCCAGCAGCTTAGCGCAAGTGACTAGCGGCTACGAGCAGTACTTC. Translated: CASSLAQVTSGYEQYF.

The rearrangement joins TRBV6-5 to TRBJ2-7; 7 bases map to TRBD2. CDR3 length: 14 amino acids. The V gene's germline CDR1 is MNHEY and CDR2 SVGAGI. Trimming took 7 bases from V and 4 from J; bases not matched to a gene: 10. DNA of the CDR3: TGTGCCAGCATGGTGACCGGGAGGCGGTACGAGCAGTACTTC. It codes for CASMVTGRRYEQYF.